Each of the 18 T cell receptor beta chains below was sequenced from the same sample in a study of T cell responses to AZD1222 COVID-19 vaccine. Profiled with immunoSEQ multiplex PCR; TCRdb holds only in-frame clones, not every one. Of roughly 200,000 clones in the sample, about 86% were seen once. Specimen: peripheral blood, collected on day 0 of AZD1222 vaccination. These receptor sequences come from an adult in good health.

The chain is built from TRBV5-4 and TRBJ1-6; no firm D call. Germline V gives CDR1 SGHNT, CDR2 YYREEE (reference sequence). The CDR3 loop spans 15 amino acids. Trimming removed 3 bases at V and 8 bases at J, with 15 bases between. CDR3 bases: TGTGCCAGCAGCTCGGAGGGTATGGCCCATTCACCCCTCCACTTT. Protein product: CASSSEGMAHSPLHF.

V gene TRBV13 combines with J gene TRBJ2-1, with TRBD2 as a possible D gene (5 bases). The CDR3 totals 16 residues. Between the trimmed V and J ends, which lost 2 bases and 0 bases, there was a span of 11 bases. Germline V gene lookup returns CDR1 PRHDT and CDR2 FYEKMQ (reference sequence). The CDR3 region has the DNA TGTGCCAGCAGCTTAAGGGTGGGGAGCTCCTACAATGAGCAGTTCTTC. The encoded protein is CASSLRVGSSYNEQFF.

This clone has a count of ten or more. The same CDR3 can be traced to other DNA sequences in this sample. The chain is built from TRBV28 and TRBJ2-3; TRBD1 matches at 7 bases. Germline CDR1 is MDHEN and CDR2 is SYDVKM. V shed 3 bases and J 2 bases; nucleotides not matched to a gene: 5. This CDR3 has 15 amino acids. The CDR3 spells CASSLDRTFTDTQYF. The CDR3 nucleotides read TGTGCCAGCAGTTTGGACAGGACTTTCACAGATACGCAGTATTTT.

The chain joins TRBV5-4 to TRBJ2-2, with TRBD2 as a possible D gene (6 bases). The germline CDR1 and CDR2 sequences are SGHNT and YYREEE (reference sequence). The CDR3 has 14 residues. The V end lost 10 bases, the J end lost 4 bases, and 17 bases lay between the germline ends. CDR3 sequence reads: CAGLAPSGTGELFF. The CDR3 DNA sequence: TGTGCCGGCCTAGCGCCCTCGGGCACCGGGGAGCTGTTTTTT. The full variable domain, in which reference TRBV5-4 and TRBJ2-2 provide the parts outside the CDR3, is ETGVTQSPTHLIKTRGQQVTLRCSSQSGHNTVSWYQQALGQGPQFIFQYYREEENGRGNFPPRFSGLQFPNYSSELNVNALELDDSALYLCAGLAPSGTGELFFGEGSRLTVL.

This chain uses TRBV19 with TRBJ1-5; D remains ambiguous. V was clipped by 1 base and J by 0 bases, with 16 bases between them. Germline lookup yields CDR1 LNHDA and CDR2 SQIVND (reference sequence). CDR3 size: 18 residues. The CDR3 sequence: CASSIVGRNIYSNQPQHF. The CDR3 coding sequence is TGTGCCAGTAGTATAGTTGGCAGGAACATCTATAGCAATCAGCCCCAGCATTTT.

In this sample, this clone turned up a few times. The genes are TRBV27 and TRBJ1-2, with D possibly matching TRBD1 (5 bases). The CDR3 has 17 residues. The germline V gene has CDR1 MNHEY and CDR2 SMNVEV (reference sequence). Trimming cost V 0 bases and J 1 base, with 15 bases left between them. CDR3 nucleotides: TGTGCCAGCAGTTTATCGTTGCGGGGGGGTTATAACTATGGCTACACCTTC. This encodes CASSLSLRGGYNYGYTF.

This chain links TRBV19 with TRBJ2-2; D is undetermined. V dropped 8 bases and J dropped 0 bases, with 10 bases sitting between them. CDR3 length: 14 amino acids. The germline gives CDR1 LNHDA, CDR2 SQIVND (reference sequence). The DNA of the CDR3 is TGTGCCAGTCTAGGACGTTCGAACACCGGGGAGCTGTTTTTT. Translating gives CASLGRSNTGELFF.

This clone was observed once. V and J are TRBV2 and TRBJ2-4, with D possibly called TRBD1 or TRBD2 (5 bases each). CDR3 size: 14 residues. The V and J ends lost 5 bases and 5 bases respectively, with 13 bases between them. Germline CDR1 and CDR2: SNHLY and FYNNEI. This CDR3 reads CASSHRDRQNIQYF. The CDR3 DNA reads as TGTGCCAGCAGTCACCGGGACCGACAAAACATTCAGTACTTC.

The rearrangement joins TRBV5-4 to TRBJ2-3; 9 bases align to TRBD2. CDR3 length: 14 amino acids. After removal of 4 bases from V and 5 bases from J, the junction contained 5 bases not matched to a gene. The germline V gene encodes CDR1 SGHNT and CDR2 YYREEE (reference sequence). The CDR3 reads CASSRLAAGDTQYF. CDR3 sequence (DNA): TGTGCCAGCAGCCGACTAGCGGCCGGAGATACGCAGTATTTT. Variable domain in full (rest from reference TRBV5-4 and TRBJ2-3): ETGVTQSPTHLIKTRGQQVTLRCSSQSGHNTVSWYQQALGQGPQFIFQYYREEENGRGNFPPRFSGLQFPNYSSELNVNALELDDSALYLCASSRLAAGDTQYFGPGTRLTVL.

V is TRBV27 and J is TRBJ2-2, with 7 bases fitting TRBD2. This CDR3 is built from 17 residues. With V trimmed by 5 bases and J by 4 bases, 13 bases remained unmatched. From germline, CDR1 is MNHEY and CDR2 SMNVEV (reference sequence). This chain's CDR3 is CASSNSGGGKVTGELFF. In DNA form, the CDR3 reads TGTGCCAGCAGTAACTCCGGGGGAGGGAAGGTCACCGGGGAGCTGTTTTTT.

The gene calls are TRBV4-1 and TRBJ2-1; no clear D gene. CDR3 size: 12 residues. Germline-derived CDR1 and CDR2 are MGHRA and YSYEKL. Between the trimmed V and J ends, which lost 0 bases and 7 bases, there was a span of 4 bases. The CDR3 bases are TGCGCCAGCAGCCAAGAGGGAAATGAGCAGTTCTTC. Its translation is CASSQEGNEQFF.

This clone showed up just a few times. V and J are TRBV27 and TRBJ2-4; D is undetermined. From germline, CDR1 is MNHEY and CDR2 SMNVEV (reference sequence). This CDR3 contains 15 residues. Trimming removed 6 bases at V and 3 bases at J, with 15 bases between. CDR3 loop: CASRTSWGNKNIQYF. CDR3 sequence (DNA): TGTGCCAGCAGGACCTCATGGGGAAACAAAAACATTCAGTACTTC.

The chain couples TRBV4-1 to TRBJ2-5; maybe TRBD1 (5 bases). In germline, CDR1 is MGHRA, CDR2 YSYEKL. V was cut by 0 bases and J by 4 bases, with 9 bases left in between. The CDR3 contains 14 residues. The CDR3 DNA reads TGCGCCAGCAGCCAAGATATGGGGCGAGAGACCCAGTACTTC. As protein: CASSQDMGRETQYF.

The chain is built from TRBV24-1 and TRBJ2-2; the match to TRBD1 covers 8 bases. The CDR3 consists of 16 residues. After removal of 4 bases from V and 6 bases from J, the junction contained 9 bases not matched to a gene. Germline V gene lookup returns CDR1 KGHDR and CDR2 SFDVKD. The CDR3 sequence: CATSDSDRGRAGELFF. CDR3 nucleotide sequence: TGTGCCACCAGTGACTCTGACAGGGGCAGGGCCGGGGAGCTGTTTTTT.

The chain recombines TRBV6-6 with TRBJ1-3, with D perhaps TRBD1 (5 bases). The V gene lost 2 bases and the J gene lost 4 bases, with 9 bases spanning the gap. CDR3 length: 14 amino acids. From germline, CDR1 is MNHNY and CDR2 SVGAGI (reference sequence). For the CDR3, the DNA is TGTGCCAGCAGTTACCCACAGGCGGGAAACACCATATATTTT. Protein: CASSYPQAGNTIYF.

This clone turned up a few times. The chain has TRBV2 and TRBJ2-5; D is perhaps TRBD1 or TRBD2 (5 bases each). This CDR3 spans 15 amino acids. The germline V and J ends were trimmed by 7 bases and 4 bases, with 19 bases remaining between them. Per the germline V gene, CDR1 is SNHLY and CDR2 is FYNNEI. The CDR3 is CASTGGAGLGETQYF. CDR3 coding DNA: TGTGCCAGCACTGGGGGTGCAGGGCTGGGAGAGACCCAGTACTTC.

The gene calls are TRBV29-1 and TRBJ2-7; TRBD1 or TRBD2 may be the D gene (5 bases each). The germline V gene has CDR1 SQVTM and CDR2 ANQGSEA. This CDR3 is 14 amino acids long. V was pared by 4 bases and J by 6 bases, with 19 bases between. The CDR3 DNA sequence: TGCAGCGTTGTTCTGCCGGGGACGCTCGGCGAGCAGTACTTC. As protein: CSVVLPGTLGEQYF.

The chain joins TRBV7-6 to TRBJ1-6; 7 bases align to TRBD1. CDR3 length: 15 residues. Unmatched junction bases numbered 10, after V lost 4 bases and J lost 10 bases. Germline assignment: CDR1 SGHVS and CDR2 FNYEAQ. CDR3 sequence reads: CASSSTRQGQSPLHF. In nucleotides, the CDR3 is TGTGCCAGCAGCTCCACTAGACAGGGCCAGTCACCCCTCCACTTT.